In this sample, the clone carrying this TCR beta chain turned up once. Its cognate antigen is unknown. The junction does not match germline at one end; this may be a read error. The record originates from a study of tumor-infiltrating lymphocytes in primary liver carcinoma. Overall study context: Enrolled patients were male and female, aged 30 to 69 years.

CDR3 length: 14 residues. The template, 500 ng total RNA, yielded TCR beta cDNA made with a constant-region primer. Libraries for TCR beta were built through three nested multiplex PCR rounds, which together made up a slightly modified ARM-PCR procedure. A C-beta reverse primer was combined with TRBV1-TRBV30 forward primers in the first two PCR rounds, and each round had approximately 10 cycles. TCRdb re-derived calls from the multiplex PCR reads in MiXCR, one entry per CDR3 protein. Of roughly 32,000 distinct CDR3 sequences in the sample, over 60% were seen once. The tissue used was unsorted bulk material of roughly 17-33 mg. RNA and DNA were co-extracted from it with the AllPrep DNA/RNA mini kit. At sampling, these chronic HBV carriers had received no treatment. General observations from the study: Tumors carried a top-250-clone fraction significantly exceeding that of blood (p = 0.039).

The material sequenced was liver tumor tissue from sampling region 5. Subset defined: tumor region T5, tumor centre. V is TRBV12-3 or TRBV12-4 and J is TRBJ2-1; no firm D call. The receptor was isolated from a middle-aged man with primary liver carcinoma and hepatitis B virus infection. CDR3 loop: CASGIIGFPNELFF. For the CDR3, the DNA is TGTGCCAGCGGCATCATAGGATTCCCAAATGAGCTGTTCTTC.